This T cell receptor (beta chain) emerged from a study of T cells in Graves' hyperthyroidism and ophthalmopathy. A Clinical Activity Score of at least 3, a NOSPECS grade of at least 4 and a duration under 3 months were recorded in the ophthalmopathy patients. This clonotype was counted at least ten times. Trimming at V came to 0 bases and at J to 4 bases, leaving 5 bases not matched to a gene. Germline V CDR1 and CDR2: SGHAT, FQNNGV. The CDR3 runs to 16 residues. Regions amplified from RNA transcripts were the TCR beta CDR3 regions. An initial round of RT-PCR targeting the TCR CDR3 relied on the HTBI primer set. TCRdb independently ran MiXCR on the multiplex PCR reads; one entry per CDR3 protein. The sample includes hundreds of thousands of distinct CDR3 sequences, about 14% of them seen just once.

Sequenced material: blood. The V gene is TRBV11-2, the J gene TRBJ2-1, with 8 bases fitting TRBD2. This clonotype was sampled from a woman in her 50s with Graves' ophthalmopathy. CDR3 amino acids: CASSLDDLAGYNEQFF. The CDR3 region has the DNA TGTGCCAGCAGCTTAGATGATCTAGCGGGTTACAATGAGCAGTTCTTC.